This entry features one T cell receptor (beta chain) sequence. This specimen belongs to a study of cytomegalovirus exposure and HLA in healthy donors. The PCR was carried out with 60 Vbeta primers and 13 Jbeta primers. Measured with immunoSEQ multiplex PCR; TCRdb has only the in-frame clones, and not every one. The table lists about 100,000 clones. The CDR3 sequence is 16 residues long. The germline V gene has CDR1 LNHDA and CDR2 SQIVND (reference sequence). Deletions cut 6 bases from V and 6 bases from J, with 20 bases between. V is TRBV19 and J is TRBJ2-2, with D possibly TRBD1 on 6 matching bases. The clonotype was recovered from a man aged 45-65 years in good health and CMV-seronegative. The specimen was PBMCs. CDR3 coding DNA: TGTGCCAGTAGCCCTTGGGGCCAGGGGACCCCCGGGGAGCTGTTTTTT. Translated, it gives CASSPWGQGTPGELFF.